This T cell receptor beta chain comes out of a study of regulatory T cells in long-lasting Graves disease. General study points: New patients shared over 900 public clonotypes, and persistent patients shared more, with about 2,700.

About this clonotype itself: The target antigen is unknown.

The germline V gene encodes CDR1 MNHEY and CDR2 SVGAGI. This CDR3 has 13 amino acids. Trimming removed 4 bases at V and 2 bases at J, with 9 bases between. Time point noted: newly diagnosed GD, antithyroid drugs for less than 3 months. Construction of the TCR library relied on RNA isolated from PBMCs. Patients all came to the study from an endocrinology department in Xi'an, China. HTBI primers from iRepertoire and Arm-PCR of CDR3 regions yielded the TCR beta libraries. MiXCR was run by TCRdb on the multiplex PCR reads, yielding one entry per CDR3 protein. Here the sample spans roughly 530,000 distinct CDR3 sequences, 15% to 20% being singletons. These sequences were also reported in another study, on T cells in Graves' hyperthyroidism and ophthalmopathy. That paper states: A set of HTBI primers served as the primers for a first-round RT-PCR of the TCR CDR3.

The TCR sequence derives from a woman aged 35-65 years with Graves disease. Source: peripheral blood mononuclear cells (PBMCs), taken at new diagnosis, from a patient treated with antithyroid drugs. The rearrangement links TRBV6-5 to TRBJ2-7; TRBD1 might be the D (6 bases). The CDR3 DNA is TGTGCCAGCAGTTGGACAGAGACCTACGAGCAGTACTTC. Encoded protein: CASSWTETYEQYF.